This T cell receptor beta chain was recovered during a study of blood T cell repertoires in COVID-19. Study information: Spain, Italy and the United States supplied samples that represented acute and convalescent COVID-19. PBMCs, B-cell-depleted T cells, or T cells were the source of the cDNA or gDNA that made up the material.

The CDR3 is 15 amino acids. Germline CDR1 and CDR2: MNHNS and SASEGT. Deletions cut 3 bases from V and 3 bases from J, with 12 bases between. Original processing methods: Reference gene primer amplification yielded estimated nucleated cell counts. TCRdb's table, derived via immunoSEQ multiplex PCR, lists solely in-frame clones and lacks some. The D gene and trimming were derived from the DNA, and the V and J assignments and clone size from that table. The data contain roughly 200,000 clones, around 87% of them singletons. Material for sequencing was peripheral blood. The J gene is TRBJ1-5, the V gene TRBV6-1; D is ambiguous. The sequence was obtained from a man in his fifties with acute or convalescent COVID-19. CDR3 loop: CASSDSGWSNQPQHF. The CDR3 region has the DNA TGTGCCAGCAGTGATTCCGGGTGGTCCAATCAGCCCCAGCATTTT.